Included here is one T cell receptor (beta chain) sequence, with context. The sample comes from a study of PD-L1 blockade in urothelial cancer. As for time point: peripheral blood 6 weeks after treatment start. Enrolled patients showed locally advanced or metastatic urothelial carcinoma. The V end was cut by 1 base, the J end by 5 bases, with 21 bases between. The CDR3 consists of 18 residues. The V gene's germline CDR1 is SGHVS and CDR2 FQNEAQ. Sequenced by immunoSEQ multiplex PCR; TCRdb stores in-frame clones only, minus some. Altogether under 85,000 clones are present, approximately 90% being singletons, with the ten largest covering over 0.7%.

This receptor was taken from a woman aged 80 or over with urothelial cancer. The chain links TRBV7-8 to TRBJ2-1; D might be TRBD2 (6 bases). The specimen comprised PBMCs, sampled around atezolizumab (anti-PD-L1) treatment. CDR3: CASSLVGGSWGIDNEQFF. CDR3 DNA: TGTGCCAGCAGCTTAGTGGGGGGTTCCTGGGGGATCGACAATGAGCAGTTCTTC.